This TCR beta chain came from a study of cytotoxic CD8 clonotypes in ibrutinib-treated CLL. The CDR3 spans 13 residues. Germline V gene data show CDR1 as SEHNR and CDR2 as FQNEAQ (reference sequence). Trimming removed 4 bases from V and 7 bases from J, with 11 bases in between. The table came from immunoSEQ multiplex PCR; TCRdb's copy has only in-frame clones and leaves some out. Here the sample spans approximately 160,000 clones, about 88% being singletons. J is TRBJ2-1 and V is TRBV7-9; a weak D match, TRBD1 (6 bases). The sample here was PBMCs, taken at disease progression, from a patient treated with ibrutinib. The source is a human donor with chronic lymphocytic leukemia. CDR3 in amino acids: CASSSWGTNEQFF. The DNA for the CDR3 is TGTGCCAGCAGCTCGTGGGGGACAAATGAGCAGTTCTTC.